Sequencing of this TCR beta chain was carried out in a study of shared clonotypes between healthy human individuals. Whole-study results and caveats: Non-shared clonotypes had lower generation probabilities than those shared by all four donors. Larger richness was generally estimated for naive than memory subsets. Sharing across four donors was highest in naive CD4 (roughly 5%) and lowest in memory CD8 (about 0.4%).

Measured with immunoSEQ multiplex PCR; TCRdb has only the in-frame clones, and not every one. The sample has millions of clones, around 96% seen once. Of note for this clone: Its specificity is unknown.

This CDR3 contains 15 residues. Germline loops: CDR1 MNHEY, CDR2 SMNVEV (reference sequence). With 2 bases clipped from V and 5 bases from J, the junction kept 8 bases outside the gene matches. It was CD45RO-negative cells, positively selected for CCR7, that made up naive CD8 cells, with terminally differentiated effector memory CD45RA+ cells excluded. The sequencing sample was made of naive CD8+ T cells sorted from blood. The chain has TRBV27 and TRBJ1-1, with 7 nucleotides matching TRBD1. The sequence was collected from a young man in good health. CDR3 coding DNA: TGTGCCAGCAGTTTAGGGGCAGGGGGGAGGACTGAAGCTTTCTTT. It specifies CASSLGAGGRTEAFF.